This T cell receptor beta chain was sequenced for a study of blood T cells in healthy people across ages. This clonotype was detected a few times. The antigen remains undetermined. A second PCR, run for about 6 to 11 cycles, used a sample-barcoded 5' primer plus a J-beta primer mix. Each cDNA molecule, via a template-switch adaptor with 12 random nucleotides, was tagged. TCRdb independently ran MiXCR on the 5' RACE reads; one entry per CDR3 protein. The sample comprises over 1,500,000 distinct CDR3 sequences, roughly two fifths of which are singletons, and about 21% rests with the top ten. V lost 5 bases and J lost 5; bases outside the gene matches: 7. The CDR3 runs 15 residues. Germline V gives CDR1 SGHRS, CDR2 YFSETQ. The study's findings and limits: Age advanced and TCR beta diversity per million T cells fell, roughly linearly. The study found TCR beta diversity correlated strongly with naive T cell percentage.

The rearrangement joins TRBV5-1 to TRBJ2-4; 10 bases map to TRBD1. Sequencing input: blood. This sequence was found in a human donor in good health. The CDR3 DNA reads TGCGCCAGCAGAGAGCGGACAGGGGGTGAAAACATTCAGTACTTC. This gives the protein CASRERTGGENIQYF.